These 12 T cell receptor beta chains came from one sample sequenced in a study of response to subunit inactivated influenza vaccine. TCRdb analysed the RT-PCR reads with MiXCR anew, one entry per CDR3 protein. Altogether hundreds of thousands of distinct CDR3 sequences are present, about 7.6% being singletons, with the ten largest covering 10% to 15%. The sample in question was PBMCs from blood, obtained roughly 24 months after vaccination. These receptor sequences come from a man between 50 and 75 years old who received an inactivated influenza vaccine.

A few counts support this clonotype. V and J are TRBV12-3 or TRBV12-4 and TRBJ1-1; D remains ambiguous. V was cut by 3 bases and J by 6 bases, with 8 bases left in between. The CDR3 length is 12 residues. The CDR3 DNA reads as TGTGCCAGCAGTTTCTCGACCGCTGAAGCTTTCTTT. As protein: CASSFSTAEAFF.

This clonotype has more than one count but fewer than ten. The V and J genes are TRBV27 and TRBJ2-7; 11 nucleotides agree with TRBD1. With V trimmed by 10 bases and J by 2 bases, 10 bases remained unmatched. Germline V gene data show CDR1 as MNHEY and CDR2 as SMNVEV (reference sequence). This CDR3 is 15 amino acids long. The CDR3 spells CATSVGTGGTYEQYF. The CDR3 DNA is TGTGCCACCTCTGTTGGGACAGGGGGGACCTACGAGCAGTACTTC.

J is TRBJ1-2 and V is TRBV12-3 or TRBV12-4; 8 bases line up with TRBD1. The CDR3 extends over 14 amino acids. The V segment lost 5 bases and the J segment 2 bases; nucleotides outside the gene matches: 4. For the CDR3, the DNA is TGTGCCAGCAGTCCGACAGGGGAAAACTATGGCTACACCTTC. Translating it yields CASSPTGENYGYTF.

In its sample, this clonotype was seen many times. The CDR3 loop reads CSARSFSGYTF. CDR3 sequence (DNA): TGCAGTGCTAGGAGTTTTTCGGGCTACACCTTC. The chain has TRBV20-1 and TRBJ1-2; D ambiguous. The CDR3 is made up of 11 amino acids. The V gene lost 3 bases and the J gene lost 8 bases, with 10 bases spanning the gap. The germline gives CDR1 DFQATT, CDR2 SNEGSKA (reference sequence).

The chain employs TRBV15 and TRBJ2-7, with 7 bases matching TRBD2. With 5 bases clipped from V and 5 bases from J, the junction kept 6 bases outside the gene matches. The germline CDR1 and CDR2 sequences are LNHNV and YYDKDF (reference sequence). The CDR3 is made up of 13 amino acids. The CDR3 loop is CATSPRGGDEQYF. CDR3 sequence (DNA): TGTGCCACCAGCCCCCGGGGAGGGGACGAGCAGTACTTC.

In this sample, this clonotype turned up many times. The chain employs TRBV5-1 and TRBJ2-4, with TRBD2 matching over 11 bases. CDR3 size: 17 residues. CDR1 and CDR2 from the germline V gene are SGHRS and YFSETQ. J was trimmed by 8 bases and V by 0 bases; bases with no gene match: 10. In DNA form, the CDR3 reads TGCGCCAGCAGCTTGGTGGGTAGCGGGGGGGCCTTGGACATTCAGTACTTC. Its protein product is CASSLVGSGGALDIQYF.

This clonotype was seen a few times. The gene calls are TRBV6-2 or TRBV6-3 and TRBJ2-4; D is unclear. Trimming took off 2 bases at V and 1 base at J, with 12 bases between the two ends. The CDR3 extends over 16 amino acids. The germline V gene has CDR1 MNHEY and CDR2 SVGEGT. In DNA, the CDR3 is TGTGCCAGCAGTTACCAACCGAACGCCGCCAAAAACATTCAGTACTTC. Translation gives CASSYQPNAAKNIQYF.

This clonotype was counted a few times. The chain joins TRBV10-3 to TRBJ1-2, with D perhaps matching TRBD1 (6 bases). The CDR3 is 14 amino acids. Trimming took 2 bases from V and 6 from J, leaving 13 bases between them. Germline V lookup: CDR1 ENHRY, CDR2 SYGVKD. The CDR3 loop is CAISEQQGRDGYTF. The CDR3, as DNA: TGTGCCATCAGTGAGCAACAGGGACGGGATGGCTACACCTTC.

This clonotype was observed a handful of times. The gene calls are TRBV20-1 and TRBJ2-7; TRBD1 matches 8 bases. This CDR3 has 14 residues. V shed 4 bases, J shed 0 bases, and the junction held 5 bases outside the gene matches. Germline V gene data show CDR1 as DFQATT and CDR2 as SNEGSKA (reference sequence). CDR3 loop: CSAIPGTGSYEQYF. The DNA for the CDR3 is TGCAGTGCTATTCCCGGGACAGGCTCCTACGAGCAGTACTTC.

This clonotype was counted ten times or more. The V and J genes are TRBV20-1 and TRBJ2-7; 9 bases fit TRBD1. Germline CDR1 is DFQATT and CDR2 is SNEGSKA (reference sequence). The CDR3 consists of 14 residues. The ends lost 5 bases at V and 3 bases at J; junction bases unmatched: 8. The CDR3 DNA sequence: TGCAGTGCTCCGACAGGGGGTCCCGACTACGAGCAGTACTTC. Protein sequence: CSAPTGGPDYEQYF.

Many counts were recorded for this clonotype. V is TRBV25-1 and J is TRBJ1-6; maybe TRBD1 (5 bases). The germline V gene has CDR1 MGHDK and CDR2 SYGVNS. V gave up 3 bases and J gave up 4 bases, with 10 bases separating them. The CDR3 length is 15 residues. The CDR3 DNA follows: TGTGCCAGCAGTGACAAGGGGAAATATAATTCACCCCTCCACTTT. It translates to CASSDKGKYNSPLHF.

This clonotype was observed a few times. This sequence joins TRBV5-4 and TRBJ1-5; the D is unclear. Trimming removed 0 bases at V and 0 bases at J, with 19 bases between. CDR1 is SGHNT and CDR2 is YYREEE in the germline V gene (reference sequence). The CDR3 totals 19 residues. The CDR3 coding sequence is TGTGCCAGCAGCTTGGCCGGCAGGCCAACAGACTATAGCAATCAGCCCCAGCATTTT. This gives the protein CASSLAGRPTDYSNQPQHF.